The 9 T cell receptor beta chains reported below all come from one sample, sequenced in a study of human T cells and chemical hapten exposure. TCRdb ran MiXCR on the RACE reads and lists one entry per CDR3 protein. The data contain about 380,000 distinct CDR3 sequences, approximately 5.1% of them seen just once; the ten biggest clones take up 2% to 2.5%. Sample time point: patch test 1, 2 weeks after DPC sensitization. The sample's treatment: therapeutic diphenylcyclopropenone sensitization with weekly scalp DPC. The source was whole blood, collected in connection with sensitization to the hapten diphenylcyclopropenone (DPC). The receptors come from a woman aged 45-60 years with alopecia areata. Some clones in this sample may be carry-over from other donors' samples.

The V gene is TRBV18, the J gene TRBJ2-5, with D possibly called TRBD1 or TRBD2 (6 bases each). CDR1 and CDR2 (germline): KGHSH, LQKENI. The V end lost 6 bases, the J end lost 3 bases, and 14 bases lay between the germline ends. The CDR3 is 14 residues long. For the CDR3, the DNA is TGTGCCAGCTCCCCCACGGGGGCCAAAGAGACCCAGTACTTC. Translated: CASSPTGAKETQYF.

At least ten counts were recorded for this clonotype. Here the CDR3 reads CASSLAGVSKNIQYF. The CDR3 DNA reads TGTGCCAGCAGCTTAGCGGGAGTGTCCAAAAACATTCAGTACTTC. The chain recombines TRBV7-9 with TRBJ2-4, with D tentatively TRBD2 (5 bases). Trimming left V 0 bases short and J 2 bases short, with 8 bases between. Germline V gives CDR1 SEHNR, CDR2 FQNEAQ (reference sequence). This CDR3 is built from 15 residues.

This clonotype showed up many times. Here the CDR3 DNA reads TGTGCCAGCAGCTTAGCAGGGACAGGGCGGGATGGCTACACCTTC. This codes for CASSLAGTGRDGYTF. The chain has TRBV7-8 and TRBJ1-2, with 9 bases identical to TRBD1. Germline CDR1 reads SGHVS; CDR2 reads FQNEAQ. The length of the CDR3 is 15 residues. The trim removed 0 bases at V and 6 bases at J, leaving 5 bases unmatched. Combining the CDR3 with reference TRBV7-8 and TRBJ1-2 gives the whole variable domain GAGVSQSPRYKVAKRGQDVALRCDPISGHVSLFWYQQALGQGPEFLTYFQNEAQLDKSGLPSDRFFAERPEGSVSTLKIQRTQQEDSAVYLCASSLAGTGRDGYTFGSGTRLTVV.

The chain uses TRBV6-1 and TRBJ1-5; weak D call: TRBD1 (5 bases). V lost 3 bases, J lost 6 bases, and 12 bases lay in between. The CDR3 consists of 14 residues. Germline CDR1 reads MNHNS; CDR2 reads SASEGT. CDR3 region: CASSDNLGRQPQHF. In DNA, the CDR3 is TGTGCCAGCAGTGATAATTTGGGGCGTCAGCCCCAGCATTTT.

The table lists this clonotype with many counts. The chain links TRBV5-1 to TRBJ1-5; tentatively, D is TRBD1 (5 bases). The germline V and J ends were trimmed by 2 bases and 2 bases, with 14 bases remaining between them. The CDR3 consists of 16 residues. Germline V lookup: CDR1 SGHRS, CDR2 YFSETQ. CDR3 protein: CASSLTGPGGNQPQHF. In nucleotides, the CDR3 is TGCGCCAGCAGCTTAACAGGCCCCGGGGGCAATCAGCCCCAGCATTTT.

Many counts were recorded for this clonotype. V and J are TRBV7-2 and TRBJ1-5; D perhaps matches TRBD1 (5 bases). In germline, CDR1 is SGHTA, CDR2 FQGNSA. V shed 3 bases and J shed 1 base, with 10 bases lying between them. The CDR3 loop spans 15 amino acids. The CDR3 loop reads CASSLGDYSNQPQHF. For the CDR3, the DNA is TGTGCCAGCAGCTTGGGGGATTACAGCAATCAGCCCCAGCATTTT.

This clonotype was seen ten or more times. The V gene is TRBV2, the J gene TRBJ2-3; 11 bases line up with TRBD2. Losses at the gene ends were 9 bases for V and 2 bases for J; bases not matched to a gene: 10. The germline V gene encodes CDR1 SNHLY and CDR2 FYNNEI. The CDR3 covers 16 residues. The CDR3 loop is CARRPGTSGSTDTQYF. CDR3 nucleotides: TGTGCCAGGCGGCCCGGGACTAGCGGTTCCACAGATACGCAGTATTTT.

In its sample, this clonotype was seen a few times. The chain has TRBV3-1 and TRBJ2-7, with D possibly TRBD1 on 6 matching bases. Germline loops: CDR1 LGHDT, CDR2 YNNKEL (reference sequence). V lost 4 bases to trimming and J lost 0 bases, with 13 bases between them. The CDR3 is 15 amino acids. CDR3 in DNA: TGTGCCAGCAGCCGTGACCGGGACACCTCCTACGAGCAGTACTTC. Translated: CASSRDRDTSYEQYF.

This clonotype was detected a few times. The rearrangement uses TRBV2 and TRBJ2-7; the match to TRBD2 covers 8 bases. V lost 4 bases, J lost 4 bases, and 3 bases stayed unmatched. Germline loops: CDR1 SNHLY, CDR2 FYNNEI. The CDR3 extends over 13 amino acids. In nucleotides, the CDR3 is TGTGCCAGCAGTGGCGGGGGGCGATACGAGCAGTACTTC. It translates to CASSGGGRYEQYF. Filled out from reference TRBV2 and TRBJ2-7, the complete variable domain reads EPEVTQTPSHQVTQMGQEVILRCVPISNHLYFYWYRQILGQKVEFLVSFYNNEISEKSEIFDDQFSVERPDGSNFTLKIRSTKLEDSAMYFCASSGGGRYEQYFGPGTRLTVT.